These 17 T cell receptor beta chains originate from one sample sequenced in a study of T cells in Graves' hyperthyroidism and ophthalmopathy. Amplified regions were TCR beta CDR3 sequences from RNA transcripts. Using the HTBI primer set, a first-round RT-PCR was run on the TCR CDR3. One entry per CDR3 protein results from TCRdb running MiXCR on the multiplex PCR reads. The data show fewer than 650,000 distinct CDR3 sequences, 46% seen once. Material: peripheral blood or thyroid tissue (not recorded which). Receptor source: an adult woman with Graves' disease, either hyperthyroidism or ophthalmopathy (not recorded which).

This clonotype was detected ten times or more. This chain links TRBV20-1 with TRBJ2-7; tentative D call: TRBD1 (6 bases). Germline CDR1 is DFQATT and CDR2 is SNEGSKA (reference sequence). V lost 5 bases and J 3 bases, leaving 14 bases between the germline ends. The CDR3 is 13 amino acids. The DNA for the CDR3 is TGCAGTGCTGAGGGGGTCGGAATCTACGAGCAGTACTTC. Protein sequence: CSAEGVGIYEQYF.

This clonotype was recorded many times. The genes are TRBV19 and TRBJ2-2; 8 bases map to TRBD2. The V segment lost 3 bases and the J segment 5 bases; nucleotides outside the gene matches: 11. Germline CDR1 and CDR2: LNHDA and SQIVND (reference sequence). This CDR3 has 17 residues. The CDR3 DNA is TGTGCCAGTAGTATTCACCCAAGCGGGAGTCAGACCGGGGAGCTGTTTTTT. Its protein product is CASSIHPSGSQTGELFF.

This clonotype occurred many times. V gene TRBV10-3 combines with J gene TRBJ1-5; D is unclear. The germline CDR1 and CDR2 sequences are ENHRY and SYGVKD. The CDR3 length is 12 residues. With 10 bases removed from V and 7 bases from J, the gap between germline ends came to 14 bases. CDR3 in amino acids: CATYTIGQPQHF. The CDR3 DNA reads TGTGCCACATATACGATCGGGCAGCCCCAGCATTTT.

This clonotype has ten or more counts. The V and J genes are TRBV7-2 and TRBJ1-5; D may be TRBD1 (5 bases). Germline V gene lookup returns CDR1 SGHTA and CDR2 FQGNSA. Between the trimmed V and J ends, which lost 1 base and 7 bases, there was a span of 20 bases. CDR3 length equals 17 residues. CDR3 sequence (DNA): TGTGCCAGCAGCTTAGAAGTTGGAGGGAATTCAGGGCAGCCCCAGCATTTT. The encoded protein is CASSLEVGGNSGQPQHF.

In its sample, this clonotype was seen many times. The V gene is TRBV4-2, the J gene TRBJ2-5, with D hard to call. V was pared by 0 bases and J by 4 bases, with 3 bases between. The CDR3 contains 12 residues. Germline assignment: CDR1 LGHNA and CDR2 YNFKEQ. The CDR3 is CASSQERETQYF. CDR3 DNA sequence: TGTGCCAGCAGCCAAGAGAGAGAGACCCAGTACTTC.

The chain's CDR3 is CASRRGRSYEQYF. CDR3 sequence (DNA): TGTGCCAGCAGGCGGGGACGTTCCTACGAGCAGTACTTC. This sequence joins TRBV2 and TRBJ2-7; a weak D match, TRBD2 (6 bases). Trimming stripped 6 bases from V and 1 base from J, with 10 bases between. The CDR3 runs 13 residues. CDR1 and CDR2 from the germline V gene are SNHLY and FYNNEI.

J is TRBJ1-1 and V is TRBV6-2 or TRBV6-3; possible D gene TRBD1, 5 bases. This CDR3 is 17 amino acids long. Deletions cut 5 bases from V and 0 bases from J, with 19 bases between. Germline V CDR1 and CDR2: MNHEY, SVGEGT. CDR3 nucleotides: TGTGCCAGCAGTCTAATCCAGGGCGTGAAGTTGAACACTGAAGCTTTCTTT. Its translation: CASSLIQGVKLNTEAFF.

The chain carries TRBV7-2 and TRBJ2-2, with unresolved D. The CDR3 has 12 residues. The germline gives CDR1 SGHTA, CDR2 FQGNSA. Trimming removed 7 bases at V and 6 bases at J, with 9 bases between. The CDR3 coding sequence is TGTGCCAGCACCTACGGGCCCGGGGAGCTGTTTTTT. Amino acids: CASTYGPGELFF.

The chain has TRBV2 and TRBJ1-5, with 7 bases fitting TRBD1. The CDR3 is made up of 15 amino acids. After removal of 5 bases from V and 5 bases from J, the junction contained 9 bases not matched to a gene. Germline values: CDR1 SNHLY, CDR2 FYNNEI. CDR3 loop: CASSHGTVSYQPQHF. The DNA of the CDR3 is TGTGCCAGCAGTCACGGGACAGTGAGTTATCAGCCCCAGCATTTT.

Ten or more counts support this clonotype. The chain links TRBV7-8 to TRBJ1-1, with 8 bases lining up with TRBD1. Trimming removed 3 bases from V and 1 base from J; junction bases left unmatched: 4. This CDR3 has 15 residues. The germline CDR1 and CDR2 sequences are SGHVS and FQNEAQ. CDR3 nucleotide sequence: TGTGCCAGCAGCTTCTCAGGGGGCCCGAACACTGAAGCTTTCTTT. Protein sequence: CASSFSGGPNTEAFF.

V usage is TRBV29-1 and J usage is TRBJ1-2, with TRBD1 matching 7 bases. The CDR3 runs to 14 residues. Unmatched junction bases numbered 11, after V lost 3 bases and J lost 7 bases. Germline V gene sequence: CDR1 SQVTM, CDR2 ANQGSEA. In DNA, the CDR3 is TGCAGCGTTGACGGGACAGCGTCTTATCCTGGCTACACCTTC. It is translated as CSVDGTASYPGYTF.

V is TRBV14 and J is TRBJ1-1, with D perhaps TRBD1 (5 bases). CDR1 is SGHDN, CDR2 FVKESK, per germline. The germline V and J ends were trimmed by 1 base and 0 bases, with 15 bases remaining between them. CDR3 size: 17 residues. This CDR3 is CASSQVSSMTVNTEAFF. The CDR3 region has the DNA TGTGCCAGCAGCCAAGTTTCGTCCATGACAGTGAACACTGAAGCTTTCTTT.

This clonotype has more than one count but fewer than ten. This rearrangement joins TRBV28 to TRBJ1-1, with a tentative D call TRBD1 (6 bases). V was pared by 1 base and J by 1 base, with 7 bases between. CDR1 MDHEN and CDR2 SYDVKM come from the germline V gene. This CDR3 has 14 residues. CDR3 nucleotide sequence: TGTGCCAGCAGTTTATTGGGACAGAACACTGAAGCTTTCTTT. This codes for CASSLLGQNTEAFF. Full variable domain (missing parts from reference TRBV28 and TRBJ1-1): DVKVTQSSRYLVKRTGEKVFLECVQDMDHENMFWYRQDPGLGLRLIYFSYDVKMKEKGDIPEGYSVSREKKERFSLILESASTNQTSMYLCASSLLGQNTEAFFGQGTRLTVV.

V and J are TRBV6-2 or TRBV6-3 and TRBJ2-5; 12 bases line up with TRBD2. Per the germline V gene, CDR1 is MNHEY and CDR2 is SVGEGT. This CDR3 region has 14 residues. Trimming took 6 bases from V and 5 from J; bases not matched to a gene: 4. In DNA form, the CDR3 reads TGTGCCAGCAGAAGACTAGCGGGAGTTGAGACCCAGTACTTC. This codes for CASRRLAGVETQYF.

The V call is TRBV2, the J call TRBJ2-2; D is undetermined. Germline CDR1 and CDR2: SNHLY and FYNNEI. The length of the CDR3 is 12 residues. The V gene lost 6 bases and the J gene lost 6 bases, with 8 bases spanning the gap. Here the CDR3 reads CASSQSPGELFF. CDR3 nucleotides: TGTGCCAGCAGCCAGTCCCCCGGGGAGCTGTTTTTT.

This clonotype was counted only a few times. The V gene is TRBV7-2, the J gene TRBJ2-5, with 8 bases fitting TRBD2. Germline CDR1 SGHTA, CDR2 FQGNSA. This CDR3 has 14 amino acids. Trimming removed 6 bases from V and 5 bases from J; junction bases left unmatched: 8. CDR3 in DNA: TGTGCCAGCAGTCCTAACCCGGGAGGGGAGACCCAGTACTTC. This translates into CASSPNPGGETQYF.

This chain uses TRBV19 with TRBJ1-5, with unresolved D. CDR3 length equals 14 residues. Germline CDR1 and CDR2: LNHDA and SQIVND (reference sequence). With 5 bases removed from V and 3 bases from J, the gap between germline ends came to 11 bases. Here the CDR3 DNA reads TGTGCCAGTAGTCCGAGGGCGGCCAATCAGCCCCAGCATTTT. It codes for CASSPRAANQPQHF.